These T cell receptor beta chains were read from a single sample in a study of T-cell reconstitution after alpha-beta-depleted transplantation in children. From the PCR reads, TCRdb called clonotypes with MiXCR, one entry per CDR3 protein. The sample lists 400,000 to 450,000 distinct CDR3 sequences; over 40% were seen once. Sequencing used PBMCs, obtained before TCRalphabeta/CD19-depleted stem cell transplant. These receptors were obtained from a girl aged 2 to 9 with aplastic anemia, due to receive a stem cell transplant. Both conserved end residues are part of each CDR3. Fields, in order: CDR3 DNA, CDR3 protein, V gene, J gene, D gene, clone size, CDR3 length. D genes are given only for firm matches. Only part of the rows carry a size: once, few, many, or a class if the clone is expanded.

cdr3_nt: TGCGCCAGCAGCCCCCTCGGGACAGGGGGCAATAGGGGGGAGCTGTTTTTT
cdr3_aa: CASSPLGTGGNRGELFF
v_call: TRBV4-1
j_call: TRBJ2-2
d_call: TRBD1
clone_size: .
cdr3_length: 17

cdr3_nt: TGTGCCAGCAGTCCCGAGGCAGGACAGTTCTACGAGCAGTACTTC
cdr3_aa: CASSPEAGQFYEQYF
v_call: TRBV6-1
j_call: TRBJ2-7
d_call: .
clone_size: .
cdr3_length: 15

cdr3_nt: TGCGCCAGCAGCCCGAATACCGGGACGGGGACGGGGACCTACGAGCAGTACTTC
cdr3_aa: CASSPNTGTGTGTYEQYF
v_call: TRBV5-1
j_call: TRBJ2-7
d_call: .
clone_size: .
cdr3_length: 18

cdr3_nt: TGCGCCAGCAGCCAAGATGAGGGGACGGCCTCGCACGAGCAGTACTTC
cdr3_aa: CASSQDEGTASHEQYF
v_call: TRBV4-1
j_call: TRBJ2-7
d_call: .
clone_size: .
cdr3_length: 16

cdr3_nt: TGCAGTGCTGGCACCGGGACTAGCGTCCTCTACGAGCAGTACTTC
cdr3_aa: CSAGTGTSVLYEQYF
v_call: TRBV20-1
j_call: TRBJ2-7
d_call: TRBD2
clone_size: many
cdr3_length: 15

cdr3_nt: TGCAGTGCCTTCGGGGTAGCGGGCGACGAGCAGTACTTC
cdr3_aa: CSAFGVAGDEQYF
v_call: TRBV20-1
j_call: TRBJ2-7
d_call: TRBD2
clone_size: .
cdr3_length: 13

cdr3_nt: TGTGCCAGCAGTTTCCGGTCGCAGGGTAGGACGCAGTATTTT
cdr3_aa: CASSFRSQGRTQYF
v_call: TRBV28
j_call: TRBJ2-3
d_call: .
clone_size: .
cdr3_length: 14

cdr3_nt: TGCGCCAGCAGCCAGGTTCGCGGTCCTCTAGCCAAAAACATTCAGTACTTC
cdr3_aa: CASSQVRGPLAKNIQYF
v_call: TRBV4-1
j_call: TRBJ2-4
d_call: .
clone_size: many
cdr3_length: 17

cdr3_nt: TGTGCCAGTAGACCTTCCGGGACAGGGCAAGAGACCCAGTACTTC
cdr3_aa: CASRPSGTGQETQYF
v_call: TRBV28
j_call: TRBJ2-5
d_call: TRBD1
clone_size: few
cdr3_length: 15

cdr3_nt: TGCGCCAGCAGCTTGAGACAGGGGTTGAACACTGAAGCTTTCTTT
cdr3_aa: CASSLRQGLNTEAFF
v_call: TRBV5-1
j_call: TRBJ1-1
d_call: TRBD1
clone_size: many
cdr3_length: 15

cdr3_nt: TGTGCCAGTAGTAAGGGCCCGGCGGGAGTGCGGGAGACCCAGTACTTC
cdr3_aa: CASSKGPAGVRETQYF
v_call: TRBV19
j_call: TRBJ2-5
d_call: TRBD2
clone_size: .
cdr3_length: 16

cdr3_nt: TGCAGCGTTCGGGGGACGAAGGACCCCTACGAGCAGTACTTC
cdr3_aa: CSVRGTKDPYEQYF
v_call: TRBV29-1
j_call: TRBJ2-7
d_call: .
clone_size: .
cdr3_length: 14

cdr3_nt: TGTGCCAGCAGCTTGGTGTCCTCTACCTACGAGCAGTACTTC
cdr3_aa: CASSLVSSTYEQYF
v_call: TRBV5-5
j_call: TRBJ2-7
d_call: .
clone_size: few
cdr3_length: 14